This record covers a single TCR beta chain. Antigen: not known. In TCRdb, the 5' RACE reads were re-called with MiXCR into one record per CDR3 protein. Among under 300,000 distinct CDR3 sequences, 6.5% to 8.5% were seen once, and the ten largest hold roughly 0.86%. This record comes from a study of T cells after yellow fever vaccination. Study-level background: Low-cell-number fractions underwent preparation using SMART-Seq v4 Ultra Low Input. Study-wide results and limits: The study found a weaker secondary response that peaked faster, day 5 versus 15. Re-detected after boosting: most primary clones, 96% of CD4 and about 85% of CD8. Clonotypes found in both CD4 and CD8 compartments made up a small share.

The CDR3 contains 16 residues. V lost 4 bases, J lost 2 bases, and 12 bases lay in between. The V gene's germline CDR1 is SNHLY and CDR2 FYNNEI. Here the sequenced sample was CD4+ T cells sorted from PBMCs, taken 15 days after the yellow fever booster vaccination. This receptor was taken from a man aged 25 to 45 who received the YFV17D yellow fever vaccine. This chain joins TRBV2 and TRBJ2-6; D is tentatively TRBD1 or TRBD2 (5 bases each). CDR3 residues: CASSVTRDPGANVLTF. CDR3 nucleotides: TGTGCCAGCAGTGTTACCCGGGACCCTGGGGCCAACGTCCTGACTTTC.